One sample yielded the 9 T cell receptor beta chains listed below, sequenced in a study of identical twins. TCRdb independently ran MiXCR on the 5' RACE reads; one entry per CDR3 protein. Among about 430,000 distinct CDR3 sequences listed, around 18% were seen once. Sequencing was performed on naive T cells sorted from blood. These receptors all stem from a middle-aged man in good health.

With regard to this clonotype: Germline is not matched at one junction end, which may reflect a read error. The chain joins TRBV5-1 to TRBJ2-3; D is tentatively TRBD1 or TRBD2 (6 bases each). The CDR3 contains 15 residues. Germline-derived CDR1 and CDR2 are SGHRS and YFSETQ. CDR3 bases: TGTGCCAGCAGCTTAGTGGGGGGCTCCACAGATACGCAGTATTTT. It encodes CASSLVGGSTDTQYF.

This clonotype was detected ten times or more. This chain links TRBV11-1 with TRBJ2-3, with 9 bases aligning to TRBD1. Germline CDR1 SGHAT, CDR2 FQDESV (reference sequence). The CDR3 is 21 residues long. V was clipped by 2 bases and J by 0 bases; unmatched bases: 18. DNA of the CDR3: TGTGCCAGCAGCTTATACAGGATCGCGGACAGGGGATTAAGTAGCACAGATACGCAGTATTTT. Its protein is CASSLYRIADRGLSSTDTQYF.

This clonotype was found a few times. V usage is TRBV10-3 and J usage is TRBJ2-7, with TRBD1 matching 7 bases. This CDR3 contains 15 residues. The germline gives CDR1 ENHRY, CDR2 SYGVKD. V gave up 6 bases and J gave up 0 bases; unmatched junction bases: 8. CDR3 protein: CAISLDRSSSYEQYF. In DNA form, the CDR3 reads TGTGCCATCAGCTTGGACAGGTCATCCTCCTACGAGCAGTACTTC.

This clonotype was counted a few times. The rearrangement joins TRBV28 to TRBJ1-2; 9 bases agree with TRBD1. This CDR3 contains 14 residues. Germline V gene data show CDR1 as MDHEN and CDR2 as SYDVKM. Unmatched junction bases numbered 2, after V lost 3 bases and J lost 3 bases. The CDR3 loop reads CASSFGDRDYGYTF. DNA for the CDR3: TGTGCCAGCAGTTTTGGGGACAGGGACTATGGCTACACCTTC.

This clonotype was seen a few times. The gene calls are TRBV7-2 and TRBJ2-1; either TRBD1 or TRBD2 may fit D (7 bases each). V was shortened by 3 bases and J by 3 bases, with 15 bases between the two germline ends. This CDR3 has 16 amino acids. Germline values: CDR1 SGHTA, CDR2 FQGNSA. As DNA, the CDR3 is TGTGCCAGCAGCTTCTCAGGGGGGGCCTACTACAATGAGCAGTTCTTC. This encodes CASSFSGGAYYNEQFF.

The chain recombines TRBV20-1 with TRBJ2-3; a weak D match, TRBD2 (5 bases). This CDR3 has 15 residues. Trimming removed 5 bases at V and 4 bases at J, with 19 bases between. In germline, CDR1 is DFQATT, CDR2 SNEGSKA (reference sequence). CDR3 coding DNA: TGCAGTGCTCCTATGGACCCATTCGGGGCAGATACGCAGTATTTT. Its protein product is CSAPMDPFGADTQYF.

This clonotype has at least ten counts. This chain uses TRBV4-3 with TRBJ2-7; 8 positions agree with TRBD1. Losses at the gene ends were 4 bases for V and 1 base for J; bases not matched to a gene: 6. Germline V CDR1 and CDR2: LGHNA, YSLEER. This CDR3 has 15 amino acids. This CDR3 is CASSLSGGLSYEQYF. The CDR3, as DNA: TGCGCCAGCAGCCTTTCAGGGGGCCTGTCCTACGAGCAGTACTTC.

The chain recombines TRBV27 with TRBJ2-3, with D possibly matching TRBD2 (5 bases). Per the germline V gene, CDR1 is MNHEY and CDR2 is SMNVEV (reference sequence). Trimming removed 4 bases at V and 6 bases at J, with 8 bases between. This CDR3 is 12 amino acids long. The CDR3 sequence is CASSSKRDTQYF. The CDR3 bases are TGTGCCAGCAGTTCTAAGCGGGATACGCAGTATTTT.

The chain combines TRBV6-2 or TRBV6-3 with TRBJ2-7; 8 positions match TRBD2. J lost 4 bases, V lost 4 bases, and 9 bases had no gene match. The germline CDR1 and CDR2 sequences are MNHEY and SVGEGT. The CDR3 consists of 15 residues. CDR3 sequence: CASSSLEREGYEQYF. In DNA form, the CDR3 reads TGTGCCAGCAGTTCGTTGGAACGGGAGGGTTACGAGCAGTACTTC.